This record concerns one T cell receptor (beta chain) sequence. The target of this receptor is not known. The CDR3 spans 13 residues, from the cysteine through the phenylalanine. DNA is not on record. The germline V gene provides CDR1 SQVTM and CDR2 ANQGSEA. This sample was taken from a study of CXCR3-negative and CXCR3-positive naive CD8 T cells (dated by TCRdb to about 2019). The study in broad terms: Roughly 150 million TRB reads were obtained in total, roughly 1.5 +/- 0.3 million reads per library. Diversity and physicochemical repertoire analyses were performed on about a dozen donors pooled from two independent experiments. Naive subsets from 5 or 6 donors and memory cells from 3 donors were included in the TRBV-TRBJ cluster analysis. Overall study outcomes, separate from this receptor: Compared with CXCR3-negative naive cells, CXCR3-positive naive cells had TRB CDR3s with higher hydrophobicity (lower Kidera factor 4), lower energy, and higher strength and volume indices. Because surface CD5, which has been linked to self-reactivity in mice, was comparable between naive subsets, TCR interaction strength was also inferred from TRB CDR3 physicochemical properties. Repertoire diversity was comparably high in both naive subsets but much lower in memory CD8+ T cells. Similar TRBV-TRBJ usage was shown by naive CXCR3-negative and CXCR3-positive cells from the same donor, whereas distinct patterns were shown by memory cells. Freshly isolated PBMCs were used for most assays because CXCR3 expression went down partially after cryopreservation.

Sequencing instrument: NextSeq 550. The Human TCR Profiling Kit (MiLaboratory) was used to prepare UMI-labeled 5' RACE TRB cDNA libraries. The full amount of extracted RNA was used for cDNA synthesis, and the full amount of resulting cDNA was used for PCR amplification. Libraries were prepared in parallel using an identical number of PCR cycles. On the study's bioinformatics: With a requirement of at least two reads per UMI, MIGEC and MiXCR extracted about 50,000 +/- 10,000 unique UMI-labeled TRB cDNA molecules per library. On average, each library contained approximately 40,000 +/- 10,000 functional in-frame TRB CDR3 nucleotide clonotypes without stop codons. Diversity metrics, including normalized Shannon-Wiener and Chao1, were computed in VDJtools after downsampling to 5000 UMI-labeled TRB molecules per sample. VDJtools was used to calculate clonotype-size-weighted physicochemical properties of the central five CDR3 residues, namely interaction energy, strength, volume and Kidera factor 4. One entry per CDR3 protein sequence results from the TCRdb reprocessing of the reads, with DNA left out. The V and J calls shown here were made by TCRdb, not taken from the authors' results. The sample table on file contains around 88,000 distinct CDR3 sequences. The biggest ten clones account for less than 1.1% of the sample.

For each CD8+ T cell subset, flow sorting was done in triplicate, and 310,000 or so cells per subset went directly into RLT lysis buffer. To keep memory contaminants out, a stringent definition of naive CD8+ T cells was applied: CD45RO-CCR7+CD27+CD95-. Standard density gradient centrifugation was used to isolate peripheral blood mononuclear cells from buffy coats. Naive CXCR3-negative and CXCR3-positive CD8+ T cells were flow-sorted on a FACSAria III. Total RNA was extracted from sorted cells with an RNeasy Mini Kit. The sequence was obtained from a human donor in good health. Some clones in this sample may be carry-over from other donors' samples. The sequence joins TRBV29-1 to TRBJ1-2. The sequencing input was naive CXCR3+ CD8+ T cells from blood. The cell subset or site tag for this specimen amounts to: CD45RO-CCR7+CD27+CD95- naive CD8+ T cells expressing CXCR3 (TNR3+). The CDR3 sequence is CSVIGDGDYGYTF.